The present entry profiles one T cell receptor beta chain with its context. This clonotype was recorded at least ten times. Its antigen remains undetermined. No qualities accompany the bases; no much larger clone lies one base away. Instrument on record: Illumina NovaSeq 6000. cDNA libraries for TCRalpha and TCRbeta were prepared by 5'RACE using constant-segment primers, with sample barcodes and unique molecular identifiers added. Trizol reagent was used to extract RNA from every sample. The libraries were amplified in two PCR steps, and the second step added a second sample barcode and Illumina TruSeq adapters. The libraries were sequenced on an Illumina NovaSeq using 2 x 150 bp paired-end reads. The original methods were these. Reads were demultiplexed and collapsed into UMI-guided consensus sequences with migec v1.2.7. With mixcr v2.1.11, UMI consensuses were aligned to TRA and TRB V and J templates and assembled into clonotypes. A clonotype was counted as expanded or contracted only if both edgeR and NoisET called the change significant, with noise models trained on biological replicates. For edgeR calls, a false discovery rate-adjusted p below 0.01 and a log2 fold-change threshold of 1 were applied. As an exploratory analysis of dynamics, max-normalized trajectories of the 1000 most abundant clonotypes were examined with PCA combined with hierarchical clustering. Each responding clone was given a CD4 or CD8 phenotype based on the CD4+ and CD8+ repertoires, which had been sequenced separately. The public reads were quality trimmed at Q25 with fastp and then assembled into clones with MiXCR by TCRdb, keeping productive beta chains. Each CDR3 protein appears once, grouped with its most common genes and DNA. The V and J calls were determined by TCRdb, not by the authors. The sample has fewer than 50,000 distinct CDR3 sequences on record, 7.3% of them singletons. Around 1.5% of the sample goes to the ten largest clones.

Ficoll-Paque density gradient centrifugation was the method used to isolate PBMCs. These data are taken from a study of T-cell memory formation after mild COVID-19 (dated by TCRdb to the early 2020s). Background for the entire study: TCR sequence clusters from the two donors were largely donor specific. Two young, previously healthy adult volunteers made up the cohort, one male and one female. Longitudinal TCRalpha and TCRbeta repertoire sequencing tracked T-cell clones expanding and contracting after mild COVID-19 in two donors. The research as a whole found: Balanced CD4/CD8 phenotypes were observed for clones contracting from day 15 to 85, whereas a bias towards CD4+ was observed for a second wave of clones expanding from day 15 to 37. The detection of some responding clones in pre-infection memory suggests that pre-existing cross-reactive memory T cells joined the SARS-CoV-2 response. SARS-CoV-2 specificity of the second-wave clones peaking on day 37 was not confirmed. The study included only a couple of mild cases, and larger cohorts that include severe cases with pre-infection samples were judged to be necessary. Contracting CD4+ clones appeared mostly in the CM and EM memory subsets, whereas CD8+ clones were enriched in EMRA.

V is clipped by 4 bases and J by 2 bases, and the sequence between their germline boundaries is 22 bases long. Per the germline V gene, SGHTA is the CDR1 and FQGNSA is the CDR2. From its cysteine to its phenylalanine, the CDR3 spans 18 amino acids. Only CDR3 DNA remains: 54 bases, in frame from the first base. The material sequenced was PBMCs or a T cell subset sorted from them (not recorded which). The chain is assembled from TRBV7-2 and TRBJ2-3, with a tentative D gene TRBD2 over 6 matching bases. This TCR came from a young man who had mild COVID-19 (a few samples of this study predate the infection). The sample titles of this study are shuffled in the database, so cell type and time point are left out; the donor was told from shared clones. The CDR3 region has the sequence CASSSAGGNRVSTDTQYF. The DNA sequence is TGTGCCAGCAGCTCTGCGGGCGGGAATAGGGTCTCCACAGATACGCAGTATTTT. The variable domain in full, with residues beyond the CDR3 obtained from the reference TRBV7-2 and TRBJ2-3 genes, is GAGVSQSPSNKVTEKGKDVELRCDPISGHTALYWYRQSLGQGLEFLIYFQGNSAPDKSGLPSDRFSAERTGGSVSTLTIQRTQQEDSAVYLCASSSAGGNRVSTDTQYFGPGTRLTVL.